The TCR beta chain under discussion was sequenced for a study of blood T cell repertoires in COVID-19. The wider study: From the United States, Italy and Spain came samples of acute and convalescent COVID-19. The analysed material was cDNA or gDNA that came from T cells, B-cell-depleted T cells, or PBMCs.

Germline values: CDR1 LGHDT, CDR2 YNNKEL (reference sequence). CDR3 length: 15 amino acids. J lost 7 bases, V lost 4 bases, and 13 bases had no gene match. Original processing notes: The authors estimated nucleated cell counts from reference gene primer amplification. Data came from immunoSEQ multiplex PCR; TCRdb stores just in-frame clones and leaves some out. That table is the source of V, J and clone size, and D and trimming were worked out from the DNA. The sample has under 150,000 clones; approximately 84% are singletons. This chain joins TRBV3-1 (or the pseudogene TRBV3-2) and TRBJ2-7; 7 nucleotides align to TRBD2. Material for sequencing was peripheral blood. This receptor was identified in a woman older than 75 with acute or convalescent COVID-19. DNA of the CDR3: TGTGCCAGCAGCCGAGGTGGGGCGGGAGCTCGGGAGCAGTACTTC. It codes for CASSRGGAGAREQYF.